This paragraph covers one T cell receptor (beta chain) sequence. It has no known antigen specificity. No base qualities exist here, and no much larger clone lies one base off it. This entry comes from a study of T cell responses to AZD1222 COVID-19 vaccine (dated by TCRdb to the early 2020s). Some background on the complete study: AZD1222 recipients whose second dose came at about 4 weeks and those whose second dose came at about 12 weeks were combined into one group, since spike-specific TCR depth and breadth did not differ between the two schedules. TCR sequencing was performed for about 250 trial participants, of whom about 200 were given two doses of AZD1222 and roughly 25 were given two doses of MenACWY control vaccine. Enrollment into the trials was organized by age into subgroups of 18-55, 56-69 and 70-plus years, and those subgroups contained about 160, 30 and 59 TCR-sequenced participants, respectively. Overall study outcomes, separate from this receptor: Reportedly, almost half of the unique spike-specific TCRs recognized epitopes lying outside the regions that are mutated in the B.1.351 and B.1.1.7 variants. Most participants were white British and females outnumbered males, and the authors suggested that clonal diversity may have been underestimated. In the small 56-69-year group, the increase in depth fell short of significance, most likely because of low power. Vaccine-associated CD4 TCRs spanned the whole spike protein, with dominant responses in regions 160-218 and 743-854. A significant rise in spike-specific TCR breadth and depth was observed after two AZD1222 doses relative to day 0 and relative to MenACWY recipients. Conclusions about previously exposed vaccinees are limited because only 6 or 7 AZD1222 recipients were SARS-CoV-2 seropositive at baseline. Because no day 14 peak-response samples were available, the repertoires could be characterized only after the peak T cell response.

The CDR3 regions of human TCRbeta chains were analyzed by immunosequencing. As for the authors' bioinformatics: Repertoire TCRs were matched against a reference library of SARS-CoV-2-specific TCRs generated with the MIRA antigen-specificity platform. Breadth was defined as the fraction of unique TCRs that were SARS-CoV-2-associated. Depth was defined as the fraction of total T cells that were SARS-CoV-2-associated. Each spike-specific TCR was assigned to its reactive spike region and to a CD4 or CD8 class using the MIRA data. Log10-transformed breadth and depth values were compared by one-way ANOVA with Sidak's multiple comparisons tests. TCRdb carries this immuneACCESS record with in-frame sequences only. Its versions omit some clonotypes, under half of them owing to an unresolved V gene in the studies checked, with the rest unexplained. V, J and clone size derive from that table, while D and trimming were established from the DNA sequence. The sample records 150,000 to 200,000 clones, less than 95% of which are singletons. Around 0.66% of the sample is in the top ten clones.

The meaning of the sample's time point label: baseline before first vaccination. Vaccinee samples came from UK trials COV001 and COV002, including a single-blind randomized controlled phase 2/3 trial of AZD1222 (ChAdOx1 nCoV-19) in healthy adults. For TCRbeta chain sequencing, PBMC samples from trial participants were taken at day 0 and at day 28 after the second dose. The CDR3, from cysteine to phenylalanine, totals 15 residues. The retained sequence is limited to the CDR3, 45 bases, with the frame set at the first base. From V the trimming removes 0 bases and from J it removes 6 bases, while the gene matches leave 4 bases of the junction unaccounted for. The germline V gene specifies MNHNS as CDR1 and SASEGT as CDR2.

The TCR comes from an adult in good health. The material sequenced was peripheral blood, taken on day 0 of AZD1222 vaccination. This chain is built from TRBV6-1 and TRBJ1-2, and 10 junctional nucleotides match TRBD1. The CDR3 reads as follows: CASSEADGTGDGYTF. The DNA sequence is given as TGTGCCAGCAGTGAAGCAGATGGGACAGGGGATGGCTACACCTTC.